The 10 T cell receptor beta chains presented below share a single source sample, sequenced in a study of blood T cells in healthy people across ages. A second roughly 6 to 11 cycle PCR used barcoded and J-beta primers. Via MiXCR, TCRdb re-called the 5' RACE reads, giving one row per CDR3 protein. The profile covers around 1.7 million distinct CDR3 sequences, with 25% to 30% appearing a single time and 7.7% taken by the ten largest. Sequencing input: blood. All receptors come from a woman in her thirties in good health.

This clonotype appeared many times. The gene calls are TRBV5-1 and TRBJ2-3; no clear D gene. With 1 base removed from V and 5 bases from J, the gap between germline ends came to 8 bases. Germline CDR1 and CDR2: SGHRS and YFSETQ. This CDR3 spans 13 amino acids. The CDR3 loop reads CASSLSEGDTQYF. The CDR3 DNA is TGCGCCAGCAGCTTGTCAGAAGGAGATACGCAGTATTTT.

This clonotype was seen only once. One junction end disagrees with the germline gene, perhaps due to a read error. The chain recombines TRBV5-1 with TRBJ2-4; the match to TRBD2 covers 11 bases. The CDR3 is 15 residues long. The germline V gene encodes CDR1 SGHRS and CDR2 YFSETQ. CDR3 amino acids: CANSGTSGAQETRYF. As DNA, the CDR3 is TGCGCCAACAGCGGGACTAGCGGAGCTCAAGAGACCCGGTACTTC. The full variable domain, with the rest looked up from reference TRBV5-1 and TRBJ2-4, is KAGVTQTPRYLIKTRGQQVTLSCSPISGHRSVSWYQQTPGQGLQFLFEYFSETQRNKGNFPGRFSGRQFSNSRSEMNVSTLELGDSALYLCANSGTSGAQETRYFGAGTRLSVL.

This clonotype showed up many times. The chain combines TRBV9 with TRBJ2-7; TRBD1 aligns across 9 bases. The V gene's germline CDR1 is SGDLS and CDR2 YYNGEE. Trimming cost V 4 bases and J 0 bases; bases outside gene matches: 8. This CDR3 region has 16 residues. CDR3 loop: CASSRTGTGSSYEQYF. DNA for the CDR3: TGTGCCAGCAGCCGGACCGGGACAGGGAGCTCCTACGAGCAGTACTTC.

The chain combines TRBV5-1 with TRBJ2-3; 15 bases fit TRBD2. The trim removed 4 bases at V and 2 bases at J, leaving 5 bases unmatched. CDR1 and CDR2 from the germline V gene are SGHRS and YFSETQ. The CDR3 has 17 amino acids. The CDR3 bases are TGCGCCAGCAGCCCCGGGACTAGCGGGGGGCCCACAGATACGCAGTATTTT. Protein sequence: CASSPGTSGGPTDTQYF.

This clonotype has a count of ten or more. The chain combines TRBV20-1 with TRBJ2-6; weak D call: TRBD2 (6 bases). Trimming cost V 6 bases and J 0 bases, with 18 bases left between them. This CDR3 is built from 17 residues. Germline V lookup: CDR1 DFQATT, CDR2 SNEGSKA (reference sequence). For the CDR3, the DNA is TGCAGTGCCCCCGGGATAGCGGATCACTCTGGGGCCAACGTCCTGACTTTC. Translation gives CSAPGIADHSGANVLTF.

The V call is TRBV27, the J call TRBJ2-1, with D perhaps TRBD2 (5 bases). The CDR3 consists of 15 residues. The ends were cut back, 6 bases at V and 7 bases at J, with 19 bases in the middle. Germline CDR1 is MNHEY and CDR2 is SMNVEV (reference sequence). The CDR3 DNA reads TGTGCCAGCAGCCAAAACCGGGATCTGACTAATGAGCAGTTCTTC. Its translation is CASSQNRDLTNEQFF.

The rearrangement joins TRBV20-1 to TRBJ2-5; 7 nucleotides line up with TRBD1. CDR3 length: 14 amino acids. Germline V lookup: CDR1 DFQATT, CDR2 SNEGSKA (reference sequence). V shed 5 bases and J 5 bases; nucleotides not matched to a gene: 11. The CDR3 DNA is TGCAGTGCTTACAGACAGGGTTTGGGCGAGACCCAGTACTTC. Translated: CSAYRQGLGETQYF.

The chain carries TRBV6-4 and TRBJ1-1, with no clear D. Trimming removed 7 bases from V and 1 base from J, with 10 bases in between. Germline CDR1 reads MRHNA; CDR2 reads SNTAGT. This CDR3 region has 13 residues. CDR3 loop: CASKGQSNTEAFF. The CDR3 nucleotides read TGTGCCAGCAAAGGGCAGTCGAACACTGAAGCTTTCTTT.

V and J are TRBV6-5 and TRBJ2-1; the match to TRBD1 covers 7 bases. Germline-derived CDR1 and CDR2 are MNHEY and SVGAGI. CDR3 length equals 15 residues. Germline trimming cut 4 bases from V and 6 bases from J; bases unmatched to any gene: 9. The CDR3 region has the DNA TGTGCCAGCAGTTTGGACAGGAGCGCCTCCAATGAGCAGTTCTTC. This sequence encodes CASSLDRSASNEQFF.

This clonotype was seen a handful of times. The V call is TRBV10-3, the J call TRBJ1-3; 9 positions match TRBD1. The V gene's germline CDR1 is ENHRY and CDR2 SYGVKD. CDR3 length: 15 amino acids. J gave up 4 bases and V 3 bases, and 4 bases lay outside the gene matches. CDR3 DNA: TGTGCCATCAGTGATATGACAGGGGGAGGAAACACCATATATTTT. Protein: CAISDMTGGGNTIYF.